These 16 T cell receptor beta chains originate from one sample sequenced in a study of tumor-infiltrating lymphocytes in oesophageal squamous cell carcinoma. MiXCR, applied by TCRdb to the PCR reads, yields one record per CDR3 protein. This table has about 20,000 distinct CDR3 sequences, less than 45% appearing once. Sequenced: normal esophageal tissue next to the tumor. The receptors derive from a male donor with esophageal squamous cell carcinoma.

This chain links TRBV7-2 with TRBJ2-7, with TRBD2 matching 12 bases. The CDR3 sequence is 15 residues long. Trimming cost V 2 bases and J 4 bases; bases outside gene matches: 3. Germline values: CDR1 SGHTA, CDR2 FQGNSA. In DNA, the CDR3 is TGTGCCAGCAGCTTAAGGACTAGCGGGATTTACGAGCAGTACTTC. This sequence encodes CASSLRTSGIYEQYF.

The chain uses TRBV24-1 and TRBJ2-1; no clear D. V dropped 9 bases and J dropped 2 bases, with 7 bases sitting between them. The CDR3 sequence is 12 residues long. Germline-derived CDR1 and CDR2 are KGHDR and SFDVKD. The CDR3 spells CATSEAYNEQFF. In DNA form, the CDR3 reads TGTGCCACCTCAGAGGCCTACAATGAGCAGTTCTTC.

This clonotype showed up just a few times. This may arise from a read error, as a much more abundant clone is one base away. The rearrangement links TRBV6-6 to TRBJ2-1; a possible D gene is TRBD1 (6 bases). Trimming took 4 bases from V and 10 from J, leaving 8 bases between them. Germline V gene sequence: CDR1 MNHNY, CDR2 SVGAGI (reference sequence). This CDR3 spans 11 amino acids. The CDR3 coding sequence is TGTGCCAGCAGTTCTACAGGGGAGCAGTTCTTC. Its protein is CASSSTGEQFF.

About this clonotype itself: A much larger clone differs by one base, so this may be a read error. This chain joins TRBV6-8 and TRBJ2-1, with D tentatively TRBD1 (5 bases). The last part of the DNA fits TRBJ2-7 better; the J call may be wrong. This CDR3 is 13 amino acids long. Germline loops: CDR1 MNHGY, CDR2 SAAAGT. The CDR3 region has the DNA TGTGCCAGCAGTTTTCAGGGCCCCTACGAGCAGTACTTC. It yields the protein CASSFQGPYEQYF.

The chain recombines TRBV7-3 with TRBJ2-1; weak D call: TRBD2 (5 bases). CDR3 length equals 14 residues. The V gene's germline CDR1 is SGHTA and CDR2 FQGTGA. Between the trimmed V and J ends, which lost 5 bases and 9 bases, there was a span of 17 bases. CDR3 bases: TGTGCCAGCAGCCCACTTCTTTCTAGCTCTGAGCAGTTCTTC. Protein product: CASSPLLSSSEQFF.

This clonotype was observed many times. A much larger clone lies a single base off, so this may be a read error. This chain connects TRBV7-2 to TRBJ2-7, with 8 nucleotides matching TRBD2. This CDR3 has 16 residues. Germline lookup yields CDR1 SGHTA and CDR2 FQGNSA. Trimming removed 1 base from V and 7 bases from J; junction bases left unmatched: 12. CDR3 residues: CASSLGLARSYNEQYF. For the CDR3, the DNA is TGTGCCAGCAGCTTAGGACTAGCGAGATCATACAATGAGCAGTACTTC. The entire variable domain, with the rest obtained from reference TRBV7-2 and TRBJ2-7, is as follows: GAGVSQSPSNKVTEKGKDVELRCDPISGHTALYWYRQSLGQGLEFLIYFQGNSAPDKSGLPSDRFSAERTGGSVSTLTIQRTQQEDSAVYLCASSLGLARSYNEQYFGPGTRLTVT.

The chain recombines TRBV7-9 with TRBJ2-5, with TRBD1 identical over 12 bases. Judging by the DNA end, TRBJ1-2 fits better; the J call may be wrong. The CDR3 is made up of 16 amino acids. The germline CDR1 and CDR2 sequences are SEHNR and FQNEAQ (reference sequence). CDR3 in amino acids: CASSSSRDRGPYGYTF. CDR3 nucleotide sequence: TGTGCCAGCAGCTCCTCCCGGGACAGGGGGCCCTATGGCTACACCTTC.

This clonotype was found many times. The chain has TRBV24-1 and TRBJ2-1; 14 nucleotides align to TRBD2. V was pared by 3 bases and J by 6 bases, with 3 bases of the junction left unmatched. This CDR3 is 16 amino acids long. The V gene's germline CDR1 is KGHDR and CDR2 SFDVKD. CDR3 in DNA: TGTGCCACCAGTGATACCGGACTAGCGGGAGGCAATGAGCAGTTCTTC. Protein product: CATSDTGLAGGNEQFF.

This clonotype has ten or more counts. The CDR3 coding sequence is TGCGCCAGCAGAGTCCGGGACGGTCCCTACGAGCAGTACTTC. Its translation is CASRVRDGPYEQYF. The chain recombines TRBV4-1 with TRBJ2-7; TRBD1 or TRBD2 may be the D gene (5 bases each). Trimming shortened V by 6 bases and J by 2 bases, and 14 bases separated the two germline ends. This CDR3 has 14 residues. Germline loops: CDR1 MGHRA, CDR2 YSYEKL.

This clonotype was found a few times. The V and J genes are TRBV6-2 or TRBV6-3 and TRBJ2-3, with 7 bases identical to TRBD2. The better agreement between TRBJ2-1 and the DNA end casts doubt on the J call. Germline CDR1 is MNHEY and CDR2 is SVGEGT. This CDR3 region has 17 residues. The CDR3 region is CASSYSGVAGSYNEQFF. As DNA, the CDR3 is TGTGCCAGCAGTTACTCCGGGGTAGCGGGCTCCTACAATGAGCAGTTCTTC.

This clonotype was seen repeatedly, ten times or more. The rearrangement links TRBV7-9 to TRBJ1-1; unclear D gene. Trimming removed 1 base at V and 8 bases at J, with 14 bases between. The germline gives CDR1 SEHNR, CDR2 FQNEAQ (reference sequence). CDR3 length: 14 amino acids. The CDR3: CASSLVEGLSEAFF. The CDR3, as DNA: TGTGCCAGCAGCTTAGTGGAGGGCTTGTCGGAAGCTTTCTTT. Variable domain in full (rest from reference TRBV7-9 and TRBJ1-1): DTGVSQNPRHKITKRGQNVTFRCDPISEHNRLYWYRQTLGQGPEFLTYFQNEAQLEKSRLLSDRFSAERPKGSFSTLEIQRTEQGDSAMYLCASSLVEGLSEAFFGQGTRLTVV.

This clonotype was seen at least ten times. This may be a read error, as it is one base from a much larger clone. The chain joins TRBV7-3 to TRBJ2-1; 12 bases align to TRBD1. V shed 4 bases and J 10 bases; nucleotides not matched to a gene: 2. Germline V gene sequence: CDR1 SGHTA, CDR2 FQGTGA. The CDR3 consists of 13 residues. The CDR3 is CASSWGTGGEQFF. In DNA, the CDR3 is TGTGCCAGCAGCTGGGGGACAGGGGGCGAGCAGTTCTTC.

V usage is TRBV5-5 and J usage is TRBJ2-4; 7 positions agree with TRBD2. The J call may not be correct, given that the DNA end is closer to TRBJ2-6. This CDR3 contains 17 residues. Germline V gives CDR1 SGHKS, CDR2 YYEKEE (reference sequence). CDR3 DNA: TGTGCCAGCAGACGGGGAGGGCCCGGATCTGGGGCCAACGTCCTGACTTTC. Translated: CASRRGGPGSGANVLTF.

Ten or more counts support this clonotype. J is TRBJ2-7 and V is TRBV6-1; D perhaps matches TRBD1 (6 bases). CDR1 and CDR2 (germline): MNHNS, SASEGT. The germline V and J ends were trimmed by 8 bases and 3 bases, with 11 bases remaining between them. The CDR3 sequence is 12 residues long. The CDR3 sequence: CASGDTYYEQYF. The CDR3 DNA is TGTGCCAGCGGGGACACCTACTACGAGCAGTACTTC.

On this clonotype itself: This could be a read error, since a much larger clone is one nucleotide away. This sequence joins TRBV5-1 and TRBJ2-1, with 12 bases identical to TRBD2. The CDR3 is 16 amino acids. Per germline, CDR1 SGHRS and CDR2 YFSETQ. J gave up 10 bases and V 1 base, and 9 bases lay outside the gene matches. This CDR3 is CASSLRTSGTTYEQFF. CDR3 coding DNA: TGCGCCAGCAGCTTGAGGACTAGCGGGACCACCTACGAGCAGTTCTTC.

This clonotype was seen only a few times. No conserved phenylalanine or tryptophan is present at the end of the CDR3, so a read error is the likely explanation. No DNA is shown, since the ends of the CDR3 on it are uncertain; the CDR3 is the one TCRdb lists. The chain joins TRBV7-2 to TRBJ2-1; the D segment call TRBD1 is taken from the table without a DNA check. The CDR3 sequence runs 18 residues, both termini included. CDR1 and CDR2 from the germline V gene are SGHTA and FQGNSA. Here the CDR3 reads CASSSPLTGTRSPLHFGN.